A single sample gave rise to the 13 T cell receptor beta chains below, sequenced in a study of CD8 T cells in Susac syndrome. Reverse transcription of 0.5 to 1 ug RNA was performed with random hexamers. TCRdb redid the calling of the immunoSEQ multiplex PCR reads with MiXCR, one entry per CDR3 protein. There are 170,000 or so distinct CDR3 sequences in the sample; 90% to 95% occur only once, and around 0.097% lies in the top ten. The sequenced sample was CD4+ T cells from PBMCs. Receptors originate from a human donor with multiple sclerosis.

This rearrangement joins TRBV20-1 to TRBJ1-5, with 7 positions matching TRBD1. Germline V lookup: CDR1 DFQATT, CDR2 SNEGSKA (reference sequence). V trimming: 6 bases; J trimming: 4 bases; junction bases outside the gene matches: 0. The CDR3 is 11 amino acids. CDR3 in DNA: TGCAGTGCACAGGGGAATCAGCCCCAGCATTTT. It is translated as CSAQGNQPQHF.

The chain carries TRBV4-1 and TRBJ2-5; 7 bases line up with TRBD1. The V segment lost 4 bases and the J segment 2 bases; nucleotides outside the gene matches: 7. Germline loops: CDR1 MGHRA, CDR2 YSYEKL. The CDR3 has 15 residues. The CDR3 here is CASSPGGFKQETQYF. CDR3 coding DNA: TGCGCCAGCAGCCCAGGGGGTTTCAAACAAGAGACCCAGTACTTC.

The V and J genes are TRBV20-1 and TRBJ2-5, with 8 nucleotides matching TRBD2. The CDR3 is 13 amino acids. Germline V gene lookup returns CDR1 DFQATT and CDR2 SNEGSKA (reference sequence). V dropped 5 bases and J dropped 1; count of bases not matched to a gene: 3. In nucleotides, the CDR3 is TGCAGTGCTGGTAGCGGGACCCAAGAGACCCAGTACTTC. Translation gives CSAGSGTQETQYF.

The chain joins TRBV5-4 to TRBJ2-1; D gene uncertain. Germline CDR1 SGHNT, CDR2 YYREEE (reference sequence). V was cut by 2 bases and J by 9 bases, with 15 bases left in between. CDR3 length equals 14 residues. CDR3 in DNA: TGTGCCAGCAGCTTAAAGGGCTACCACGTTGAGCAGTTCTTC. Translation: CASSLKGYHVEQFF.

The chain links TRBV6-1 to TRBJ2-5; 10 bases are a match to TRBD2. The CDR3 consists of 16 residues. V shed 6 bases and J 5 bases; nucleotides not matched to a gene: 12. The V gene's germline CDR1 is MNHNS and CDR2 SASEGT. The CDR3 nucleotides are TGTGCCAGCAGCCGAAACGACGGACTAGCGGCGGAGACCCAGTACTTC. As protein: CASSRNDGLAAETQYF.

The gene calls are TRBV7-8 and TRBJ2-2; weak D call: TRBD1 (6 bases). V lost 1 base and J lost 5, with 11 bases in between. The germline CDR1 and CDR2 sequences are SGHVS and FQNEAQ. The CDR3 loop spans 15 amino acids. CDR3 sequence: CASSLVPGETGELFF. The CDR3 DNA sequence: TGTGCCAGCAGCTTAGTCCCAGGGGAAACCGGGGAGCTGTTTTTT. Filled out from reference TRBV7-8 and TRBJ2-2, the complete variable domain reads GAGVSQSPRYKVAKRGQDVALRCDPISGHVSLFWYQQALGQGPEFLTYFQNEAQLDKSGLPSDRFFAERPEGSVSTLKIQRTQQEDSAVYLCASSLVPGETGELFFGEGSRLTVL.

The chain joins TRBV12-3 or TRBV12-4 to TRBJ2-5; no definite D call. CDR3 length: 13 residues. The germline V and J ends were trimmed by 6 bases and 0 bases, with 8 bases remaining between them. CDR3 amino acids: CASSPADQETQYF. CDR3 DNA sequence: TGTGCCAGCAGCCCCGCCGACCAAGAGACCCAGTACTTC.

This clonotype came up a few times. The CDR3 nucleotides are TGTGCCAGCAGCCCGGGGGACGTATACGAGCAGTACTTC. This encodes CASSPGDVYEQYF. This chain connects TRBV4-2 to TRBJ2-7, with a weak D call TRBD2 (6 bases). The CDR3 has 13 residues. With 4 bases removed from V and 4 bases from J, the gap between germline ends came to 11 bases. In germline, CDR1 is LGHNA, CDR2 YNFKEQ.

Comments on this clonotype: At one end the junction does not follow the germline gene, possibly because of a read error. The V gene is TRBV3-1, the J gene TRBJ2-5; D possibly corresponds to TRBD1 (5 bases). The CDR3 has 14 residues. The germline CDR1 and CDR2 sequences are LGHDT and YNNKEL (reference sequence). CDR3 in DNA: TGTGCCAGCAGCCCCGGACACGACCACGAGACCCAGTACTTC. Translation: CASSPGHDHETQYF.

This chain uses TRBV24-1 with TRBJ2-5; the match to TRBD1 covers 7 bases. The CDR3 contains 14 residues. CDR1 and CDR2 from the germline V gene are KGHDR and SFDVKD. V dropped 4 bases and J dropped 5; count of bases not matched to a gene: 6. The CDR3 reads CATSDSDRAETQYF. DNA for the CDR3: TGTGCCACCAGTGACTCTGACAGGGCGGAGACCCAGTACTTC.

J is TRBJ1-5 and V is TRBV3-1; tentative D call: TRBD1 (6 bases). Germline-derived CDR1 and CDR2 are LGHDT and YNNKEL (reference sequence). The germline V and J ends were trimmed by 4 bases and 4 bases, with 23 bases remaining between them. This CDR3 is 18 amino acids long. Written as DNA, the CDR3 is TGTGCCAGCAGCCCCACCGGGGGGGGCGGCGTATATAATCAGCCCCAGCATTTT. This translates into CASSPTGGGGVYNQPQHF.

The rearrangement joins TRBV5-1 to TRBJ2-5; 7 nucleotides match TRBD2. CDR3 size: 15 residues. The V gene's germline CDR1 is SGHRS and CDR2 YFSETQ. Trimming cost V 4 bases and J 2 bases; bases outside gene matches: 8. The CDR3 loop reads CASSLGGVRQETQYF. In DNA form, the CDR3 reads TGCGCCAGCAGCCTGGGAGGGGTACGACAAGAGACCCAGTACTTC.

The rearrangement links TRBV14 to TRBJ1-3; D perhaps matches TRBD1 (5 bases). CDR3 size: 17 residues. The germline V gene has CDR1 SGHDN and CDR2 FVKESK. V dropped 3 bases and J dropped 0 bases, with 15 bases sitting between them. The CDR3 DNA is TGTGCCAGCAGCCAGAAACAGGCGTTGAGCTCTGGAAACACCATATATTTT. It specifies CASSQKQALSSGNTIYF. Supplemented by reference TRBV14 and TRBJ1-3, the full variable domain reads EAGVTQFPSHSVIEKGQTVTLRCDPISGHDNLYWYRRVMGKEIKFLLHFVKESKQDESGMPNNRFLAERTGGTYSTLKVQPAELEDSGVYFCASSQKQALSSGNTIYFGEGSWLTVV.